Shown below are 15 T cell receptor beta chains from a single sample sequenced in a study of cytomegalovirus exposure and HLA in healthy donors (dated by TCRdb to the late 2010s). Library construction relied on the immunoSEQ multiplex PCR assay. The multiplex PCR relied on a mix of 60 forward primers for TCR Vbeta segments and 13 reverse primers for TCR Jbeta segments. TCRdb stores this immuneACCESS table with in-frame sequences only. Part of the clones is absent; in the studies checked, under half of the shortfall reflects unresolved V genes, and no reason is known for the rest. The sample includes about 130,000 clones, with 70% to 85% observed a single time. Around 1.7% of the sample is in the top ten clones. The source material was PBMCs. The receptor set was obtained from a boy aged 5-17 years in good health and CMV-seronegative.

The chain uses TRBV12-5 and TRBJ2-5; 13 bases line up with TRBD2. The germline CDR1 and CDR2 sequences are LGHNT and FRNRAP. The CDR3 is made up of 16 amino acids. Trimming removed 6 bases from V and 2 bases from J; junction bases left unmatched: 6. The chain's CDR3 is CASGRGTSGEQETQYF. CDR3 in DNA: TGTGCTAGTGGACGGGGGACTAGCGGGGAACAAGAGACCCAGTACTTC. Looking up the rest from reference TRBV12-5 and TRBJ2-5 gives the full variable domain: DARVTQTPRHKVTEMGQEVTMRCQPILGHNTVFWYRQTMMQGLELLAYFRNRAPLDDSGMPKDRFSAEMPDATLATLKIQPSEPRDSAVYFCASGRGTSGEQETQYFGPGTRLLVL.

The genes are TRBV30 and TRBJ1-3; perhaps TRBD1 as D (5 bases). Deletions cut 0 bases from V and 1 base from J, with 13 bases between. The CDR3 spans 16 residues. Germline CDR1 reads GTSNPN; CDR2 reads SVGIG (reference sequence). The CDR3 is CAWSVGQGRSGNTIYF. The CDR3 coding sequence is TGTGCCTGGAGTGTTGGGCAGGGAAGGTCTGGAAACACCATATATTTT.

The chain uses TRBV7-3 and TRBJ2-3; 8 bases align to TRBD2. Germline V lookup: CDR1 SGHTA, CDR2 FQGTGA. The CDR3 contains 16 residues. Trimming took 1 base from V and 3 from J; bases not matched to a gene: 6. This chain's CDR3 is CASSLNTGGETDTQYF. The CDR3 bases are TGTGCCAGCAGCTTAAATACGGGGGGGGAGACAGATACGCAGTATTTT.

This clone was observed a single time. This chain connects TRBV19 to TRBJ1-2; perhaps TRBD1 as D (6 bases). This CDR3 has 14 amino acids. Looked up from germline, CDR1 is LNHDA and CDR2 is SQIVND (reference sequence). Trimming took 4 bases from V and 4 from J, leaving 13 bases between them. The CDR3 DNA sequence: TGTGCCAGTAGTAATACAGGGACCCCCTATGGCTACACCTTC. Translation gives CASSNTGTPYGYTF.

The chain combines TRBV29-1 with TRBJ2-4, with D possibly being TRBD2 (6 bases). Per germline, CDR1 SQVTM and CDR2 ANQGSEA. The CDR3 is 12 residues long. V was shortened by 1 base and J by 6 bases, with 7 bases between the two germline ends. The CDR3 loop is CSVEGRGNIQYF. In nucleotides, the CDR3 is TGCAGCGTTGAAGGGCGGGGAAACATTCAGTACTTC.

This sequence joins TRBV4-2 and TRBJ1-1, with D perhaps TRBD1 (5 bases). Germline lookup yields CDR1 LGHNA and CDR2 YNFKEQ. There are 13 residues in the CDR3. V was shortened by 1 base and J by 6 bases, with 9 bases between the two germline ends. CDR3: CASSQVQAAEAFF. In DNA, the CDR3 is TGTGCCAGCAGCCAAGTACAGGCGGCTGAAGCTTTCTTT.

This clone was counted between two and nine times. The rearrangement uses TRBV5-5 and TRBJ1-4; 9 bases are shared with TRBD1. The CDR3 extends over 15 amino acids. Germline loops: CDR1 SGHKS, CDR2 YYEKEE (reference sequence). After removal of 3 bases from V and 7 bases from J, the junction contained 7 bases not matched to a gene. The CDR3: CASSSSGQGGEKLFF. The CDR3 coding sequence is TGTGCCAGCAGCTCCTCGGGACAGGGTGGTGAAAAACTGTTTTTT.

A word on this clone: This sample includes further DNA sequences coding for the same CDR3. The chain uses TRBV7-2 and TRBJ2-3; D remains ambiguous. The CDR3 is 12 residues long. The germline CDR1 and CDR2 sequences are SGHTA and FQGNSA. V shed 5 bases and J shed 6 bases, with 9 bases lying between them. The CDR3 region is CASSLLPDTQYF. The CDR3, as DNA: TGTGCCAGCAGCCTCCTTCCCGATACGCAGTATTTT.

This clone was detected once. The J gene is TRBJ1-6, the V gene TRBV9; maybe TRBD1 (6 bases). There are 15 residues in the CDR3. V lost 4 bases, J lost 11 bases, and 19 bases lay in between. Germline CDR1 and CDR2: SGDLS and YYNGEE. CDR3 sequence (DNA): TGTGCCAGCAGCCAAGGGGGGGCCTCCGGGACACCCCTCCACTTT. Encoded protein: CASSQGGASGTPLHF. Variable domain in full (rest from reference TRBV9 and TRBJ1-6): DSGVTQTPKHLITATGQRVTLRCSPRSGDLSVYWYQQSLDQGLQFLIQYYNGEERAKGNILERFSAQQFPDLHSELNLSSLELGDSALYFCASSQGGASGTPLHFGNGTRLTVT.

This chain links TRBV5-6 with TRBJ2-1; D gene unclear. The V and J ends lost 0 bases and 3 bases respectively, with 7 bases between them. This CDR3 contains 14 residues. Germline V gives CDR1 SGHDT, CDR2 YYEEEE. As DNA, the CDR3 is TGTGCCAGCAGCTTGGTTTCACACTACAATGAGCAGTTCTTC. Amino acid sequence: CASSLVSHYNEQFF.

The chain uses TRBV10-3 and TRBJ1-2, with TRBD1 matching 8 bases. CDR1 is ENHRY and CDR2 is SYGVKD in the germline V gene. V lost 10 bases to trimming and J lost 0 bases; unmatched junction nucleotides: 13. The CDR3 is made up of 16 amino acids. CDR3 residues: CATRGTGGITNYGYTF. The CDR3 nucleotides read TGTGCCACCCGAGGGACAGGTGGGATTACTAACTATGGCTACACCTTC.

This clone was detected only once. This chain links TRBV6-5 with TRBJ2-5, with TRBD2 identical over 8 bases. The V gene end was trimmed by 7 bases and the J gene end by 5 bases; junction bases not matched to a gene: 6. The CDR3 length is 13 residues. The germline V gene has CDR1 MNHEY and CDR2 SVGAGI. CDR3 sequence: CASTFGGAETQYF. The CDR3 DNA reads TGTGCCAGCACCTTCGGGGGGGCGGAGACCCAGTACTTC.

This chain's CDR3 is CASSFEGARPQHF. DNA for the CDR3: TGTGCCAGCAGCTTTGAAGGGGCGAGGCCCCAGCATTTT. The chain has TRBV5-4 and TRBJ1-5; tentative D call: TRBD1 (5 bases). Germline lookup yields CDR1 SGHNT and CDR2 YYREEE (reference sequence). CDR3 size: 13 residues. V lost 2 bases and J 9 bases, leaving 12 bases between the germline ends.

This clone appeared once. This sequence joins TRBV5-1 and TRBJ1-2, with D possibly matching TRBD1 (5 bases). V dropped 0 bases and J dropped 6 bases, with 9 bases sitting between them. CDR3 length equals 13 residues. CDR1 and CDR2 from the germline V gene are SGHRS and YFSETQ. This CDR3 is CASSLGQKHGYTF. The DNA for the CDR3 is TGCGCCAGCAGCTTGGGACAGAAACATGGCTACACCTTC.

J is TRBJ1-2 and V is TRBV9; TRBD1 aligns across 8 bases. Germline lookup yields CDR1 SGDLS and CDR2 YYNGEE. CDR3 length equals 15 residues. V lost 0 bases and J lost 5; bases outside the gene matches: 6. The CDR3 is CASSVEDRAFYGYTF. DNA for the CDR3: TGTGCCAGCAGCGTAGAGGACAGGGCCTTTTATGGCTACACCTTC.